Listed below are T cell receptor beta chains from one sample, sequenced in a study of OX40 agonist ivuxolimab in advanced cancers. Here immunoSEQ multiplex PCR was the method, and the copy in TCRdb shows in-frame clones only, minus some. The data show some 87,000 clones, about 93% seen once. Specimen: CD4+ or CD8+ T cells sorted from blood, collected in a trial of the OX40 agonist ivuxolimab. These TCRs come from an adult with an advanced solid tumor such as melanoma, head and neck, liver or kidney cancer. Both conserved end residues are part of each CDR3. D genes are given only for firm matches.

d_call j_call v_call cdr3_nt cdr3_aa
NA TRBJ2-1 TRBV7-3 TGTGCCAGCAGCTTAGTACCGTCCAATGAGCAGTTCTTC CASSLVPSNEQFF
NA TRBJ2-1 TRBV9 TGTGCCAGCAGCGTTGCAGTCAATGAGCAGTTCTTC CASSVAVNEQFF
NA TRBJ2-2 TRBV6-5 TGTGCCAGCAGTTACCTAGTATCAATAGGGGAGCTGTTTTTT CASSYLVSIGELFF
TRBD2 TRBJ2-7 TRBV2 TGTGCCAGCACAGCGGGAGGGCCCTCCTACGAGCAGTACTTC CASTAGGPSYEQYF
TRBD1 TRBJ2-1 TRBV10-3 TGTGCCATCAGGGCGGTCGATTACAGGGGGCAGGGTGAGCAGTTCTTC CAIRAVDYRGQGEQFF
NA TRBJ2-1 TRBV5-1 TGCGCCAGCAGCTTGGAGGGGGGATTATCCTACAATGAGCAGTTCTTC CASSLEGGLSYNEQFF
NA TRBJ2-2 TRBV2 TGTGCCACTTATCGGACCGGGGAGCTGTTTTTT CATYRTGELFF
NA TRBJ2-7 TRBV19 TGTGCCAGTAGCCCCGGTGCGAACTACGAGCAGTACTTC CASSPGANYEQYF
NA TRBJ2-7 TRBV28 TGTGCCAGCATTAGGGACTCCCGTTCCTACGAGCAGTACTTC CASIRDSRSYEQYF
TRBD1 TRBJ1-6 TRBV13 TGTGCCAGCCGGGAGGGGGCGTGGAATTCACCCCTCCACTTT CASREGAWNSPLHF
NA TRBJ1-2 TRBV7-8 TGTGCCAGCAGCCCAGATCAGGGGACGTATGGCTACACCTTC CASSPDQGTYGYTF
NA TRBJ1-1 TRBV28 TGTGCCAGCAGCCCCCCGACAAGGAACACTGAAGCTTTCTTT CASSPPTRNTEAFF
NA TRBJ1-4 TRBV2 TGTGCCAGCAAGAGGGGAGCAACTAATGAAAAACTGTTTTTT CASKRGATNEKLFF
NA TRBJ2-7 TRBV15 TGTGCCACCAGCAGAGAGGTGGGAAAGAGGTTCTACGAGCAGTACTTC CATSREVGKRFYEQYF
TRBD1 TRBJ2-2 TRBV4-3 TGCGCCAGCAGCCAAGCTTTGGACAGGGAATTTACCGGGGAGCTGTTTTTT CASSQALDREFTGELFF
TRBD1 TRBJ2-1 TRBV2 TGTGCCAGCAGTGGGACAGGTACCTACAATGAGCAGTTCTTC CASSGTGTYNEQFF
TRBD2 TRBJ2-1 TRBV10-2 TGCGCCAGCAGTGAGCCCCCTCAGGGTCTAGCGGACAAGCAGTTCTTC CASSEPPQGLADKQFF
NA TRBJ2-7 TRBV5-1 TGCGCCAGCAGCTTGGGGTACGAGCAGTACTTC CASSLGYEQYF
NA TRBJ1-1 TRBV28 TGTGCCAGCAGCTCGGCCGTTGGGAACACTGAAGCTTTCTTT CASSSAVGNTEAFF
NA TRBJ2-1 TRBV5-1 TGCGCCAGCAGCTTGGACAATGAGCAGTTCTTC CASSLDNEQFF
NA TRBJ1-1 TRBV5-4 TGTGCCAGCAGCTTGAGGGGGGGAACTGAAGCTTTCTTT CASSLRGGTEAFF
NA TRBJ2-7 TRBV2 TGTGCCAGCAGCGAGCAGGGACACGAGCAGTACTTC CASSEQGHEQYF
NA TRBJ2-7 TRBV5-6 TGTGCCAGCAGCGACACTAGTGGAGAGCAGTACTTC CASSDTSGEQYF
TRBD2 TRBJ2-3 TRBV11-2 TGTGCCAGCACCTTCGGGGGGGTAACTAGCACAGATACGCAGTATTTT CASTFGGVTSTDTQYF
NA TRBJ2-3 TRBV9 TGTGCCAGCAGCGGTGACAGAAGCCCAGATACGCAGTATTTT CASSGDRSPDTQYF
NA TRBJ2-7 TRBV21-1 TGTGCCAGCATCGAGACAGGGTCAAAGTCCTACGAGCAGTACTTC CASIETGSKSYEQYF
TRBD2 TRBJ2-2 TRBV4-1 TGCGCCAGCAGCCCGACTAGCGGGAGCCCCGGGGAGCTGTTTTTT CASSPTSGSPGELFF
TRBD1 TRBJ2-3 TRBV27 TGTGCCAGTAGGACAGGGGGTGATACGCAGTATTTT CASRTGGDTQYF
NA TRBJ1-4 TRBV4-2 TGTGCCAGCAGCTCCCCTGCCAATGAAAAACTGTTTTTT CASSSPANEKLFF